This TCR beta chain was obtained from a study of blood T cells in healthy people across ages. The authors ran a second PCR of about 6 to 11 cycles using a sample-barcoded 5' primer and a J-beta primer mix. Using its own MiXCR run on the 5' RACE reads, TCRdb lists one record per CDR3 protein. This repertoire shows some 750,000 distinct CDR3 sequences, over 20% found once; its top ten account for 20% to 25%. This CDR3 is built from 15 residues. With 5 bases clipped from V and 4 bases from J, the junction kept 10 bases outside the gene matches. Broader study findings: Roughly linear age-related decline in beta diversity appeared, significant by age 40.

Note on this clonotype: Its antigen is still unknown.

The sequenced sample was blood. This TCR came from a man aged 70-80 years in good health. The chain joins TRBV12-3 or TRBV12-4 to TRBJ1-2, with 7 bases aligning to TRBD1. Here the CDR3 DNA reads TGTGCCAGCAGTATCTCTGACAGGGAGGGCTATGGCTACACCTTC. It specifies CASSISDREGYGYTF.